These 20 T cell receptor beta chains came from one sample sequenced in a study of cytomegalovirus exposure and HLA in healthy donors. Generated by immunoSEQ multiplex PCR, the TCRdb table keeps only in-frame clones and is missing some. The sample holds about 400,000 clones, 80% to 90% seen once. Sequences were obtained from PBMCs. The receptors were sampled from a woman younger than 35 in good health and CMV-seronegative.

V and J are TRBV9 and TRBJ2-1; TRBD2 aligns across 8 bases. Germline V gives CDR1 SGDLS, CDR2 YYNGEE. V shed 1 base, J shed 0 bases, and the junction held 6 bases outside the gene matches. This CDR3 has 17 residues. DNA for the CDR3: TGTGCCAGCAGCGTAACGGGAGGGAAGAGCTCCTACAATGAGCAGTTCTTC. Protein sequence: CASSVTGGKSSYNEQFF.

This chain uses TRBV28 with TRBJ2-1, with 11 nucleotides matching TRBD1. V shed 4 bases, J shed 10 bases, and the junction held 9 bases outside the gene matches. Germline assignment: CDR1 MDHEN and CDR2 SYDVKM. This CDR3 spans 15 amino acids. This CDR3 reads CASSSPGQGGGEQFF. The CDR3 nucleotides read TGTGCCAGCAGTTCGCCGGGACAGGGGGGAGGCGAGCAGTTCTTC.

The chain employs TRBV30 and TRBJ1-2, with TRBD1 matching 11 bases. CDR3 length equals 15 residues. Germline loops: CDR1 GTSNPN, CDR2 SVGIG (reference sequence). V shed 1 base and J 6 bases; nucleotides not matched to a gene: 7. CDR3 nucleotides: TGTGCCTGGAGTGCAGGGACAGGGGGGACCAATGGCTACACCTTC. It specifies CAWSAGTGGTNGYTF.

This chain connects TRBV4-2 to TRBJ2-3; 8 nucleotides align to TRBD2. The CDR3 spans 15 residues. The germline V gene has CDR1 LGHNA and CDR2 YNFKEQ. V lost 1 base to trimming and J lost 3 bases; unmatched junction nucleotides: 3. The CDR3 loop reads CASSQAGGPTDTQYF. Written as DNA, the CDR3 is TGTGCCAGCAGCCAAGCGGGGGGGCCAACAGATACGCAGTATTTT.

J is TRBJ2-1 and V is TRBV30; TRBD2 agrees at 12 bases. In germline, CDR1 is GTSNPN, CDR2 SVGIG (reference sequence). The J segment lost 3 bases and the V segment lost 4 bases, leaving 4 bases of the junction unmatched. The CDR3 spans 15 residues. The CDR3 loop reads CAWTLAGGLYNEQFF. The CDR3 DNA follows: TGTGCCTGGACCCTAGCGGGGGGGCTCTACAATGAGCAGTTCTTC.

The chain is built from TRBV7-8 and TRBJ2-7; no clear D gene. The CDR3 is 11 amino acids. V dropped 5 bases and J dropped 5 bases, with 7 bases sitting between them. Germline V gene sequence: CDR1 SGHVS, CDR2 FQNEAQ. The CDR3 DNA is TGTGCCAGCAGCCACAGCAACGAGCAGTACTTC. It encodes CASSHSNEQYF.

V gene TRBV7-9 combines with J gene TRBJ2-7; 10 nucleotides agree with TRBD1. CDR3 length: 15 amino acids. Germline values: CDR1 SEHNR, CDR2 FQNEAQ (reference sequence). Germline trimming cut 5 bases from V and 5 bases from J; bases unmatched to any gene: 9. CDR3 residues: CASSPNPGTGDEQYF. In DNA, the CDR3 is TGTGCCAGCAGCCCCAACCCCGGGACAGGGGACGAGCAGTACTTC.

This clone has just one count. This chain connects TRBV15 to TRBJ1-6; TRBD1 matches at 7 bases. Germline lookup yields CDR1 LNHNV and CDR2 YYDKDF (reference sequence). The V gene end was trimmed by 4 bases and the J gene end by 5 bases; junction bases not matched to a gene: 11. The CDR3 is 17 residues long. CDR3 nucleotides: TGTGCCACCAGCAACCGACAGGGAGCGACCCATAATTCACCCCTCCACTTT. It is translated as CATSNRQGATHNSPLHF.

This sequence joins TRBV28 and TRBJ1-5, with D perhaps TRBD1 (6 bases). Trimming took 6 bases from V and 3 from J, leaving 18 bases between them. The CDR3 is made up of 16 amino acids. Per the germline V gene, CDR1 is MDHEN and CDR2 is SYDVKM. CDR3 nucleotides: TGTGCCAGCAGACTTAATACAGGGAAGAACAATCAGCCCCAGCATTTT. Translation gives CASRLNTGKNNQPQHF. The whole variable domain, filled in from reference TRBV28 and TRBJ1-5, reads DVKVTQSSRYLVKRTGEKVFLECVQDMDHENMFWYRQDPGLGLRLIYFSYDVKMKEKGDIPEGYSVSREKKERFSLILESASTNQTSMYLCASRLNTGKNNQPQHFGDGTRLSIL.

The CDR3 coding sequence is TGTGCCAGCAGTGACAGGGGGGACAGGTCCTACAATGAGCAGTTCTTC. Residues: CASSDRGDRSYNEQFF. The chain recombines TRBV6-4 with TRBJ2-1, with 8 bases lining up with TRBD1. The trim removed 2 bases at V and 1 base at J, leaving 4 bases unmatched. Germline V gene lookup returns CDR1 MRHNA and CDR2 SNTAGT. CDR3 size: 16 residues.

The chain carries TRBV4-1 and TRBJ2-2, with TRBD1 identical over 10 bases. Germline lookup yields CDR1 MGHRA and CDR2 YSYEKL. The V and J ends lost 3 bases and 6 bases, in that order; junction bases with no gene match: 16. The CDR3 spans 19 residues. The CDR3, as DNA: TGCGCCAGCAGCCACCAGACGAGTAGGACAGGGGGTATAGCCGGGGAGCTGTTTTTT. Translated: CASSHQTSRTGGIAGELFF.

The gene calls are TRBV6-6 and TRBJ1-4; D gene unclear. The CDR3 covers 15 residues. CDR1 MNHNY and CDR2 SVGAGI come from the germline V gene (reference sequence). V was cut by 2 bases and J by 0 bases, with 7 bases left in between. The CDR3 is CASSYGAATNEKLFF. The CDR3 nucleotides are TGTGCCAGCAGTTACGGTGCAGCAACTAATGAAAAACTGTTTTTT.

This clone has a single count. This chain links TRBV4-2 with TRBJ1-3, with unresolved D. V was pared by 0 bases and J by 0 bases, with 9 bases between. This CDR3 is built from 16 residues. Germline V lookup: CDR1 LGHNA, CDR2 YNFKEQ. The CDR3 DNA reads as TGTGCCAGCAGCCAAGATAGAGTCTCCTCTGGAAACACCATATATTTT. It codes for CASSQDRVSSGNTIYF.

V is TRBV19 and J is TRBJ1-1; no clear D. CDR1 and CDR2 (germline): LNHDA, SQIVND (reference sequence). V lost 5 bases to trimming and J lost 0 bases, with 13 bases between them. This CDR3 has 15 amino acids. The chain's CDR3 is CASSLGRTMNTEAFF. The CDR3 DNA follows: TGTGCCAGTAGTTTAGGCAGGACTATGAACACTGAAGCTTTCTTT.

This clone was observed once. The CDR3: CAIGGEEETQYF. CDR3 DNA: TGTGCCATAGGTGGGGAGGAGGAGACCCAGTACTTC. The chain uses TRBV28 and TRBJ2-5, with D tentatively TRBD2 (6 bases). The CDR3 is 12 residues long. V dropped 10 bases and J dropped 5 bases, with 14 bases sitting between them. Germline V gene lookup returns CDR1 MDHEN and CDR2 SYDVKM.

The chain recombines TRBV30 with TRBJ2-1; 10 bases match TRBD2. The CDR3 has 15 amino acids. CDR1 and CDR2 (germline): GTSNPN, SVGIG (reference sequence). J gave up 8 bases and V 2 bases, and 9 bases lay outside the gene matches. CDR3 loop: CAWSLGAGGNDEQFF. In DNA form, the CDR3 reads TGTGCCTGGAGTCTAGGAGCGGGAGGGAATGATGAGCAGTTCTTC.

V gene TRBV2 combines with J gene TRBJ2-7; D unclear. The CDR3 is 13 amino acids. The V and J ends lost 7 bases and 0 bases respectively, with 10 bases between them. Germline V gene sequence: CDR1 SNHLY, CDR2 FYNNEI. The CDR3 DNA reads TGTGCCAGCACCCCCCCTAGCTCCTACGAGCAGTACTTC. Amino acid sequence: CASTPPSSYEQYF.

The chain employs TRBV28 and TRBJ2-2, with D tentatively TRBD2 (7 bases). The CDR3 spans 14 residues. Germline CDR1 reads MDHEN; CDR2 reads SYDVKM. The V end was cut by 6 bases, the J end by 7 bases, with 15 bases between. CDR3 DNA: TGTGCCAGCAGACCCGGGGGGCCGGGCGGGGAGCTGTTTTTT. Its protein product is CASRPGGPGGELFF.

The chain carries TRBV2 and TRBJ2-7; D might be TRBD1 (6 bases). The germline CDR1 and CDR2 sequences are SNHLY and FYNNEI. The CDR3 has 15 residues. The V gene lost 4 bases and the J gene lost 2 bases, with 15 bases spanning the gap. The CDR3 region is CASSGSPAGAYEQYF. CDR3 coding DNA: TGTGCCAGCAGTGGATCTCCAGCAGGGGCCTACGAGCAGTACTTC.

The J gene is TRBJ2-7, the V gene TRBV2, with 7 bases that match TRBD2. The V gene's germline CDR1 is SNHLY and CDR2 FYNNEI. The CDR3 spans 15 residues. Trimming took 3 bases from V and 6 from J; bases not matched to a gene: 11. The DNA of the CDR3 is TGTGCCAGCAGTGATATAGGCGGAAGGGAGGGCGAGCAGTACTTC. This encodes CASSDIGGREGEQYF.